The clone carrying this T cell receptor (beta chain) has a single count. TCRdb keeps only in-frame clones here, not all; method: immunoSEQ multiplex PCR. The data show 2 million to 2.5 million clones, roughly 95% seen once. Trimming at V came to 7 bases and at J to 3 bases, leaving 9 bases not matched to a gene. The germline CDR1 and CDR2 sequences are SGHRS and YFSETQ. The CDR3 sequence is 15 residues long. A split of CD4+ cells into CD45RA+ naive and CD45RA-negative memory subsets was performed. The data were obtained in a study of shared clonotypes between healthy human individuals. V gene TRBV5-1 combines with J gene TRBJ2-2, with 7 bases fitting TRBD1. The sequence was collected from a man between 18 and 29 years old in good health. Sequences were obtained from naive CD4+ T cells sorted from blood. Sample subset: CD45RA+ positively selected. The CDR3 is CASGTDRADTGELFF. In nucleotides, the CDR3 is TGCGCCAGCGGGACAGACAGGGCGGACACCGGGGAGCTGTTTTTT. Full variable domain (remainder filled in from reference TRBV5-1 and TRBJ2-2): KAGVTQTPRYLIKTRGQQVTLSCSPISGHRSVSWYQQTPGQGLQFLFEYFSETQRNKGNFPGRFSGRQFSNSRSEMNVSTLELGDSALYLCASGTDRADTGELFFGEGSRLTVL.